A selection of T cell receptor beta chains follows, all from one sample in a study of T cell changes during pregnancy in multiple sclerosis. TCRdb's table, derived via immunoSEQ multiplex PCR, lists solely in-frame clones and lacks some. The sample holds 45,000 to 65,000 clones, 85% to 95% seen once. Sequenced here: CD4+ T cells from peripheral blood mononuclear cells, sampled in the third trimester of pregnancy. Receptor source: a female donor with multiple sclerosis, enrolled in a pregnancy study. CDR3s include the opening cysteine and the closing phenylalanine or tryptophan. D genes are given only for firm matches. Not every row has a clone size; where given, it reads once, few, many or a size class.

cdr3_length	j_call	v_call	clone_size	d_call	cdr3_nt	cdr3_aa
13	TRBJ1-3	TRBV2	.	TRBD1	TGTGCCACCGGGACAGCGCCTGGAAACACCATATATTTT	CATGTAPGNTIYF
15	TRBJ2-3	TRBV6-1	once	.	TGTGCCAGCAGTGAAGGTGGGGCAGGATACGATACGCAGTATTTT	CASSEGGAGYDTQYF
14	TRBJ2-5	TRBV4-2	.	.	TGTGCCAGCAGCCAAGTCCAGCGAGAAGAGACCCAGTACTTC	CASSQVQREETQYF
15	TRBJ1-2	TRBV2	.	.	TGTGCCAGCAGTGAACGGGCGCCAGGGAGGGATGGCTACACCTTC	CASSERAPGRDGYTF
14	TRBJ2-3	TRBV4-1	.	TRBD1	TGCGCCAGCAGTCGGGACAGGGAGACAGATACGCAGTATTTT	CASSRDRETDTQYF
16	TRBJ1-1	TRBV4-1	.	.	TGCGCCAGCAGCCAAGAACCGGAGGGTAGGTCCGCGGGGGCTTTCTTT	CASSQEPEGRSAGAFF
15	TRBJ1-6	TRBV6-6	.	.	TGTGCCAGCAGGCGGGACGCGGCGTTTAATTCACCCCTCCACTTT	CASRRDAAFNSPLHF
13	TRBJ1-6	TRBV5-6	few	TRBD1	TGTGCCAGCAGCCGGACAGGAAATTCACCCCTCCACTTT	CASSRTGNSPLHF
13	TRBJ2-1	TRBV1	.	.	TGCACCAGCAGCCAACCGAGATACAGGGAGCAGTTCTTC	CTSSQPRYREQFF
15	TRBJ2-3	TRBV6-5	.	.	TGTGCCAGCAGTTACGATCTGGGGAGCGCAGATACGCAGTATTTT	CASSYDLGSADTQYF
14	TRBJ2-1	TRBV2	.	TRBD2	TGTGCCAGCAGAAGCGGGGGGCAGAACAATGAGCAGTTCTTC	CASRSGGQNNEQFF
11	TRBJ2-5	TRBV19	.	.	TGTGCCAGTAGTAACAGAGAGACCCAGTACTTC	CASSNRETQYF
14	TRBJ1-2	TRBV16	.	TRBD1	TGTGCCAGCAGCCAGAAGGGACAGTATCTACGCTACACCTTC	CASSQKGQYLRYTF
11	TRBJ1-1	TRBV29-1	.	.	TGCAGCGCCAACAGGGCCTCTGAAGCTTTCTTT	CSANRASEAFF
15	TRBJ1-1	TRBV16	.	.	TGTGCCAGCAGCCCCGCCACAGGGCTGAACACTGAAGCTTTCTTT	CASSPATGLNTEAFF
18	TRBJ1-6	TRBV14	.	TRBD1	TGTGCCAGCAGCCACCGGACAGGTGTTTACTCCTATAATTCACCCCTCCACTTT	CASSHRTGVYSYNSPLHF
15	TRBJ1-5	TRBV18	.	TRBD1	TGTGCCAGCTCACTAGGCACAGGGGGCGGTCAGCCCCAGCATTTT	CASSLGTGGGQPQHF
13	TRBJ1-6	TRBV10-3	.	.	TGTGCCACTTTCCGGGACACGAATTCACCCCTCCACTTT	CATFRDTNSPLHF
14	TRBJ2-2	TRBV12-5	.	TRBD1	TGTGCTAGTGGGACACAGGGGGGCACCGGGGAGCTGTTTTTT	CASGTQGGTGELFF
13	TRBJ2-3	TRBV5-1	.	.	TGCGCCAGCAGCTTACAGGGCACAGATACGCAGTATTTT	CASSLQGTDTQYF
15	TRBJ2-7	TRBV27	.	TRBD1	TGTGCCAGCAGCCCACCGGGACAGGGGTGGTACGAGCAGTACTTC	CASSPPGQGWYEQYF
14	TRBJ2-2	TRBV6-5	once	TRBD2	TGTGCCAGCAGTTATAGCGGGCTTACCGGGGAGCTGTTTTTT	CASSYSGLTGELFF
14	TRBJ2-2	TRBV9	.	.	TGTGCCAGCAGCGTGGGGGGGCCGTACGGGGAGCTGTTTTTT	CASSVGGPYGELFF
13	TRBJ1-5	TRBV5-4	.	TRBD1	TGTGCCAGCAGCCCGGGACAGGGTGCAACCCAGCATTTT	CASSPGQGATQHF
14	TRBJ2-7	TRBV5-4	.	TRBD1	TGTGCCAGCAGCTTGGGGGACAGTTCCTACGAGCAGTACTTC	CASSLGDSSYEQYF
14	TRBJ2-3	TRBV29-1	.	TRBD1	TGCAGCGCATGTCCGGACAGGATAACAGATACGCAGTATTTT	CSACPDRITDTQYF
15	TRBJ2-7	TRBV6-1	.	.	TGTGCCAGCAGTGAAGCCTACGGAGGATCCTACGAGCAGTACTTC	CASSEAYGGSYEQYF
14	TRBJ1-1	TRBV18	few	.	TGTGCCAGCTCAATTCAGTCAGGGGCGGTTGAAGCTTTCTTT	CASSIQSGAVEAFF
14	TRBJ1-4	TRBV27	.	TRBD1	TGTGCCAGCAAACCGGGACAGTATAATGAAAAACTGTTTTTT	CASKPGQYNEKLFF
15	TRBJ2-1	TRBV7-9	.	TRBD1	TGTGCCAGCAGCTTAGGAGGGGACAGAAACAATGAGCAGTTCTTC	CASSLGGDRNNEQFF
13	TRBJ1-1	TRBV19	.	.	TGTGCCAGTAGTATGGGTCGGGAGCCTGAAGCTTTCTTT	CASSMGREPEAFF
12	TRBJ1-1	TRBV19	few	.	TGTGCCAGTAGCCAAATGAACACTGAAGCTTTCTTT	CASSQMNTEAFF
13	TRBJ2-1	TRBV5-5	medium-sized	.	TGTGCCAGCAGCTTTCGAAGAGACAATGAGCAGTTCTTC	CASSFRRDNEQFF
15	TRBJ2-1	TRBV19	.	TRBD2	TGTGCCAGTAGTCCTAGCGGGGGGGCTGCTAACGAGCAGTTCTTC	CASSPSGGAANEQFF
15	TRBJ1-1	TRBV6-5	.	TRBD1	TGTGCCAGCAGGACGACAGGGGGAGTCGGAACTGAAGCTTTCTTT	CASRTTGGVGTEAFF